This entry concerns a single TCR beta chain. Its specificity is unknown. The source of the sample is a study of naive and memory T cell subsets. The V gene's germline CDR1 is LGHDT and CDR2 YNNKEL (reference sequence). The germline V and J ends were trimmed by 1 base and 2 bases, with 16 bases remaining between them. CDR3 length equals 17 residues. General observations from the study: No ground truth validated the naive and memory repertoire findings. Naive repertoires, especially CD8, held a few larger clonotypes, possibly memory cells re-expressing CD45RA.

Two oligonucleotides, mixed equimolar, formed the beta constant-region primer covering TRBC1 and TRBC2. Four rounds of PCR amplified the ligated cDNA using nested alpha and beta constant-region primers plus SP2. An oligonucleotide with the SP2 primer and a 12-nucleotide UMI was ligated to the cDNA 3' end. Via MiXCR, TCRdb re-called the UMI-ligation and nested PCR reads, giving one row per CDR3 protein. The sample includes about 140,000 distinct CDR3 sequences, approximately 20% of them seen just once. This receptor was identified in a human donor in good health. Sequenced input: naive CD8+ T cells from blood. V and J are TRBV3-1 and TRBJ2-3; D possibly corresponds to TRBD2 (6 bases). The CDR3: CASSQVVLAGLTDTQYF. The CDR3 nucleotides are TGTGCCAGCAGCCAAGTTGTCCTGGCGGGACTCACAGATACGCAGTATTTT.